Given below is one T cell receptor (beta chain) in context. Trimming removed 6 bases at V and 1 base at J, with 10 bases between. The CDR3 runs to 14 residues. CDR1 and CDR2 (germline): SNHLY, FYNNEI. TCRdb's table, derived via immunoSEQ multiplex PCR, lists solely in-frame clones and lacks some. The data hold approximately 360,000 clones, with roughly four fifths observed a single time. These data originate in a study of blood T cell repertoires in COVID-19. Study-wide background: Sources were T cells, B-cell-depleted T cells, or PBMCs; the material itself was cDNA or gDNA.

All enrollees were about 18 to 100 years old and from approximately 24 US areas. Sequencing was performed on PBMCs or T cells enriched from blood (not recorded which). This chain uses TRBV2 with TRBJ1-5; tentatively, D is TRBD1 (6 bases). This TCR was sampled from a woman aged 50 to 65 who had recovered from COVID-19. This chain's CDR3 is CASRGRGSNQPQHF. The CDR3 region has the DNA TGTGCCAGCAGGGGGAGGGGGAGCAATCAGCCCCAGCATTTT.